These 21 T cell receptor beta chains were sequenced from one sample in a study of shared clonotypes between healthy human individuals. TCRdb's copy holds only in-frame clones and misses some; the assay was immunoSEQ multiplex PCR. Among 1 million to 1.3 million clones listed, around 82% were seen once. Sequencing used memory CD4+ T cells from PBMCs. Subset defined: CD45RA-negative fraction. Source of these receptors: a man between 18 and 29 years old in good health. Some clones in this sample may be carry-over from other donors' samples.

The chain links TRBV18 to TRBJ2-3; the match to TRBD1 covers 7 bases. V lost 3 bases and J lost 5; bases outside the gene matches: 2. Looked up from germline, CDR1 is KGHSH and CDR2 is LQKENI. The CDR3 extends over 13 amino acids. The CDR3 DNA is TGTGCCAGCTCACCGGGACAGATAGATACGCAGTATTTT. Its translation is CASSPGQIDTQYF.

The chain carries TRBV27 and TRBJ2-1, with 11 bases identical to TRBD2. The CDR3 length is 17 residues. Germline assignment: CDR1 MNHEY and CDR2 SMNVEV (reference sequence). With 5 bases clipped from V and 1 base from J, the junction kept 7 bases outside the gene matches. The CDR3 region has the DNA TGTGCCAGCAGTCCCAATGGACTAGCGGGTTCCTACAATGAGCAGTTCTTC. This translates into CASSPNGLAGSYNEQFF.

This rearrangement joins TRBV2 to TRBJ1-4; possible D gene TRBD1, 5 bases. The V gene lost 6 bases and the J gene lost 8 bases, with 10 bases spanning the gap. Germline CDR1 SNHLY, CDR2 FYNNEI. The CDR3 extends over 12 amino acids. The CDR3 spells CASREGLEKLFF. CDR3 bases: TGTGCCAGCAGGGAGGGGTTAGAAAAACTGTTTTTT.

The CDR3 protein is CASSAAASGGGGLFF. DNA for the CDR3: TGTGCCAGCAGTGCTGCGGCGTCAGGGGGGGGAGGACTGTTTTTT. J is TRBJ1-4 and V is TRBV2; the match to TRBD1 covers 7 bases. V was pared by 4 bases and J by 13 bases, with 15 bases of the junction left unmatched. CDR1 is SNHLY, CDR2 FYNNEI, per germline. CDR3 length: 15 amino acids.

Details on this clone: The sample holds other DNA sequences that translate to the same CDR3. The rearrangement joins TRBV30 to TRBJ2-7, with 7 bases matching TRBD1. Trimming cost V 2 bases and J 2 bases; bases outside gene matches: 9. The CDR3 runs to 15 residues. Germline CDR1 GTSNPN, CDR2 SVGIG (reference sequence). CDR3 sequence reads: CAWSQPTGDPYEQYF. Written as DNA, the CDR3 is TGTGCCTGGAGTCAACCCACAGGGGACCCCTACGAGCAGTACTTC.

This clone occurred once. This same CDR3 is encoded by further DNA sequences in the sample. The chain combines TRBV5-1 with TRBJ2-1; D perhaps matches TRBD1 (5 bases). Germline assignment: CDR1 SGHRS and CDR2 YFSETQ. The CDR3 runs to 15 residues. V lost 2 bases and J lost 1, with 10 bases in between. The DNA for the CDR3 is TGCGCCAGCAGCTTCGGGCAGGGTTCCTACAATGAGCAGTTCTTC. This gives the protein CASSFGQGSYNEQFF.

V usage is TRBV7-9 and J usage is TRBJ2-1; no clear D gene. Trimming stripped 3 bases from V and 7 bases from J, with 7 bases between. Germline assignment: CDR1 SEHNR and CDR2 FQNEAQ (reference sequence). The CDR3 covers 12 residues. CDR3 DNA sequence: TGTGCCAGCAGCTTCTCAGAGAATGAGCAGTTCTTC. Its protein is CASSFSENEQFF.

The chain joins TRBV5-4 to TRBJ1-1; the D is unclear. CDR3 length: 16 amino acids. Germline-derived CDR1 and CDR2 are SGHNT and YYREEE (reference sequence). The germline V and J ends were trimmed by 4 bases and 0 bases, with 16 bases remaining between them. CDR3 nucleotide sequence: TGTGCCAGCAGCCCCGACTCAGGTCATATGAACACTGAAGCTTTCTTT. It encodes CASSPDSGHMNTEAFF.

The V and J genes are TRBV6-6 and TRBJ1-2; no definite D call. The CDR3 has 12 amino acids. V lost 8 bases and J 0 bases, leaving 7 bases between the germline ends. CDR1 is MNHNY and CDR2 is SVGAGI in the germline V gene (reference sequence). The CDR3 DNA follows: TGTGCCAGCCTCGGTACTAACTATGGCTACACCTTC. It encodes CASLGTNYGYTF.

This clone was counted only a few times. The chain links TRBV18 to TRBJ2-5, with TRBD2 as a possible D gene (6 bases). The DNA matches TRBJ2-7 better at its end, which makes the J call doubtful. The CDR3 sequence is 14 residues long. Germline CDR1 reads KGHSH; CDR2 reads LQKENI. This chain's CDR3 is CASSPGIAADEQYF. As DNA, the CDR3 is TGTGCCAGCTCACCGGGGATAGCGGCAGACGAGCAGTACTTC.

This chain links TRBV6-5 with TRBJ1-1; unclear D gene. The CDR3 runs 13 residues. Per germline, CDR1 MNHEY and CDR2 SVGAGI. V shed 6 bases and J shed 10 bases, with 18 bases lying between them. The CDR3 spells CASRPPSGIAAFF. The CDR3 nucleotides are TGTGCCAGCAGGCCGCCGTCGGGGATCGCAGCTTTCTTT.

V gene TRBV5-1 combines with J gene TRBJ2-5; 9 positions agree with TRBD2. The V and J ends lost 5 bases and 4 bases, in that order; junction bases with no gene match: 9. The CDR3 is 15 amino acids. Germline V gives CDR1 SGHRS, CDR2 YFSETQ. The CDR3 here is CASRDIAGEAETQYF. The CDR3 nucleotides read TGCGCCAGCAGGGACATAGCGGGAGAGGCAGAGACCCAGTACTTC.

The rearrangement links TRBV12-5 to TRBJ2-3; 9 nucleotides match TRBD1. This CDR3 comprises 19 residues. Unmatched junction bases numbered 18, after V lost 4 bases and J lost 4 bases. CDR1 is LGHNT, CDR2 FRNRAP, per germline. This chain's CDR3 is CASGSSVDEQGAVADTQYF. Written as DNA, the CDR3 is TGTGCTAGTGGTTCCTCGGTAGATGAACAGGGGGCAGTGGCAGATACGCAGTATTTT.

This chain uses TRBV5-1 with TRBJ1-1; D gene unclear. The V end was cut by 0 bases, the J end by 6 bases, with 12 bases between. The germline CDR1 and CDR2 sequences are SGHRS and YFSETQ. CDR3 length: 14 amino acids. The CDR3 sequence: CASSLEAGSPEAFF. The CDR3 DNA follows: TGCGCCAGCAGCTTGGAGGCTGGGTCCCCTGAAGCTTTCTTT.

V usage is TRBV5-1 and J usage is TRBJ2-7, with 11 nucleotides matching TRBD1. The V gene end was trimmed by 4 bases and the J gene end by 4 bases; junction bases not matched to a gene: 7. CDR3 size: 15 residues. CDR1 SGHRS and CDR2 YFSETQ come from the germline V gene. Here the CDR3 DNA reads TGCGCCAGCAGCCTCCAAGGACAGGGGGCATACGAGCAGTACTTC. This encodes CASSLQGQGAYEQYF.

This clone came up once. The chain uses TRBV19 and TRBJ1-2; D is ambiguous. With 3 bases removed from V and 3 bases from J, the gap between germline ends came to 14 bases. The CDR3 spans 15 residues. The germline V gene has CDR1 LNHDA and CDR2 SQIVND (reference sequence). The CDR3 DNA sequence: TGTGCCAGTAGTATGAGCCTTGTCAGCTACTATGGCTACACCTTC. It translates to CASSMSLVSYYGYTF.

The chain is built from TRBV7-3 and TRBJ2-1; D is perhaps TRBD1 (6 bases). Germline V gene lookup returns CDR1 SGHTA and CDR2 FQGTGA. Trimming shortened V by 2 bases and J by 5 bases, and 13 bases separated the two germline ends. The CDR3 runs 15 residues. The CDR3 DNA is TGTGCCAGCAGCTTACGGGCCAGGGGCGACAATGAGCAGTTCTTC. Its protein product is CASSLRARGDNEQFF. Full variable domain (missing parts from reference TRBV7-3 and TRBJ2-1): GAGVSQTPSNKVTEKGKYVELRCDPISGHTALYWYRQSLGQGPEFLIYFQGTGAADDSGLPNDRFFAVRPEGSVSTLKIQRTERGDSAVYLCASSLRARGDNEQFFGPGTRLTVL.

The chain couples TRBV7-9 to TRBJ1-2, with no clear D. The CDR3 loop spans 13 amino acids. Germline CDR1 and CDR2: SEHNR and FQNEAQ (reference sequence). The ends were cut back, 6 bases at V and 5 bases at J, with 13 bases in the middle. The chain's CDR3 is CASRGTGKYGYTF. DNA for the CDR3: TGTGCCAGCAGGGGTACCGGGAAATATGGCTACACCTTC. Full variable domain (outside the CDR3, taken from reference TRBV7-9 and TRBJ1-2): DTGVSQNPRHKITKRGQNVTFRCDPISEHNRLYWYRQTLGQGPEFLTYFQNEAQLEKSRLLSDRFSAERPKGSFSTLEIQRTEQGDSAMYLCASRGTGKYGYTFGSGTRLTVV.

Remarks on this clone: In the same sample, other DNA sequences code for this CDR3. V and J are TRBV7-9 and TRBJ2-7, with D hard to call. The CDR3 runs 12 residues. From germline, CDR1 is SEHNR and CDR2 FQNEAQ (reference sequence). With 2 bases removed from V and 2 bases from J, the gap between germline ends came to 4 bases. The CDR3, as DNA: TGTGCCAGCAGCTTAACTGCCTACGAGCAGTACTTC. Translating gives CASSLTAYEQYF.

There are a few counts of this clone. The chain combines TRBV15 with TRBJ1-6; maybe TRBD1 (6 bases). CDR3 length: 14 amino acids. Germline values: CDR1 LNHNV, CDR2 YYDKDF (reference sequence). Trimming removed 3 bases from V and 8 bases from J, with 11 bases in between. CDR3 sequence reads: CATSSLRTDSPLHF. The CDR3 DNA reads as TGTGCCACCAGCAGTCTTCGGACAGATTCACCCCTCCACTTT.

This clone was detected only a few times. The germline gene is not matched at one end of the junction; a read error may be the cause. V and J are TRBV27 and TRBJ1-3, with D possibly TRBD1 on 6 matching bases. The CDR3 consists of 16 residues. The germline V gene has CDR1 MNHEY and CDR2 SMNVEV (reference sequence). The CDR3 DNA reads as TGTGCCAGAAGTTTGGTGGGGACATCGACCGGAAACACCATATATTTT. Its protein is CARSLVGTSTGNTIYF.